These 24 T cell receptor beta chains came from one sample sequenced in a study of identical twins. Each CDR3 protein gets one entry after TCRdb re-called the 5' RACE reads with MiXCR. The sample yields hundreds of thousands of distinct CDR3 sequences, 8.5% to 9% seen once. These same records also appear under a second study, on yellow fever vaccine responses in identical twins.

The specimen was PBMCs. Receptor source: a woman between 18 and 29 years old in good health.

This clonotype has ten or more counts. The chain joins TRBV3-1 to TRBJ2-7; D call uncertain. This CDR3 is built from 14 residues. Germline CDR1 and CDR2: LGHDT and YNNKEL (reference sequence). V lost 0 bases to trimming and J lost 2 bases, with 8 bases between them. The CDR3 sequence is CASSQDPRTYEQYF. The CDR3 nucleotides are TGTGCCAGCAGCCAAGATCCTAGAACCTACGAGCAGTACTTC.

The table lists this clonotype with many counts. The V gene is TRBV12-3 or TRBV12-4, the J gene TRBJ2-7; TRBD1 matches 9 bases. The CDR3 contains 16 residues. CDR3 DNA: TGTGTTCTCCCCCCGGACAGGGGTAAGACAGGGTACGAGCAGTACTTC. This codes for CVLPPDRGKTGYEQYF.

This clonotype was seen a few times. The chain recombines TRBV7-2 with TRBJ2-7, with D unresolved. V lost 5 bases, J lost 4 bases, and 12 bases lay in between. The CDR3 spans 13 residues. Germline V lookup: CDR1 SGHTA, CDR2 FQGNSA. The CDR3, as DNA: TGTGCCAGCAGCGTTTCGGGCAGGTACGAGCAGTACTTC. As protein: CASSVSGRYEQYF. The entire variable domain, with the rest obtained from reference TRBV7-2 and TRBJ2-7, is as follows: GAGVSQSPSNKVTEKGKDVELRCDPISGHTALYWYRQSLGQGLEFLIYFQGNSAPDKSGLPSDRFSAERTGGSVSTLTIQRTQQEDSAVYLCASSVSGRYEQYFGPGTRLTVT.

In this sample, this clonotype turned up many times. The CDR3 here is CASSAQTSGAGEQFF. Here the CDR3 DNA reads TGTGCCAGCAGCGCCCAGACTAGCGGGGCGGGTGAGCAGTTCTTC. V usage is TRBV7-3 and J usage is TRBJ2-1; 11 bases agree with TRBD2. Germline loops: CDR1 SGHTA, CDR2 FQGTGA. This CDR3 has 15 residues. V was clipped by 5 bases and J by 9 bases; unmatched bases: 9.

The table lists this clonotype with many counts. The chain joins TRBV11-2 to TRBJ2-7; the match to TRBD2 covers 10 bases. CDR3 size: 14 residues. V was pared by 3 bases and J by 5 bases, with 4 bases of the junction left unmatched. CDR1 SGHAT and CDR2 FQNNGV come from the germline V gene. The CDR3 DNA reads TGTGCCAGCAGCTTCCTAGCGGGAGTCAACGAGCAGTACTTC. It encodes CASSFLAGVNEQYF.

The rearrangement joins TRBV7-2 to TRBJ2-3; tentative D call: TRBD2 (5 bases). The germline V gene encodes CDR1 SGHTA and CDR2 FQGNSA. CDR3 length: 14 amino acids. Between the trimmed V and J ends, which lost 2 bases and 12 bases, there was a span of 18 bases. DNA of the CDR3: TGTGCCAGCAGCTTACTAGCTTCCCAATCTCCACAGTATTTT. Translation gives CASSLLASQSPQYF.

This clonotype was recorded a few times. V is TRBV4-1 and J is TRBJ1-4; D uncertain. This CDR3 comprises 15 residues. The germline V gene has CDR1 MGHRA and CDR2 YSYEKL. V dropped 3 bases and J dropped 5 bases, with 13 bases sitting between them. CDR3 sequence (DNA): TGCGCCAGCAGCCAGCGCCCCAGCGAGAATGAAAAACTGTTTTTT. This translates into CASSQRPSENEKLFF.

In its sample, this clonotype was seen a few times. The rearrangement links TRBV20-1 to TRBJ2-7, with TRBD2 matching over 12 bases. This CDR3 has 15 amino acids. The junction had 6 bases not matched to a gene; V was cut back by 5 bases and J by 1 base. Germline V gene sequence: CDR1 DFQATT, CDR2 SNEGSKA (reference sequence). CDR3 protein: CSAPLLAGGSYEQYF. DNA for the CDR3: TGCAGTGCTCCCCTACTAGCGGGAGGATCCTACGAGCAGTACTTC.

This clonotype was picked up many times. The J gene is TRBJ2-7, the V gene TRBV7-2; no reliable D call. This CDR3 spans 14 amino acids. V was cut by 5 bases and J by 3 bases, with 14 bases left in between. Germline V CDR1 and CDR2: SGHTA, FQGNSA. Written as DNA, the CDR3 is TGTGCCAGCAGCCCCATTGGAAAGAGCTACGAGCAGTACTTC. It is translated as CASSPIGKSYEQYF.

This clonotype has only a few counts. V gene TRBV5-5 combines with J gene TRBJ2-2, with a tentative D call TRBD2 (5 bases). CDR3 length equals 16 residues. Trimming stripped 3 bases from V and 6 bases from J, with 18 bases between. Germline-derived CDR1 and CDR2 are SGHKS and YYEKEE (reference sequence). The CDR3: CASSSRAGNGPGELFF. The DNA for the CDR3 is TGTGCCAGCAGCTCTCGGGCCGGGAACGGTCCCGGGGAGCTGTTTTTT. The variable domain in full, with the rest retrieved from reference TRBV5-5 and TRBJ2-2, is DAGVTQSPTHLIKTRGQQVTLRCSPISGHKSVSWYQQVLGQGPQFIFQYYEKEERGRGNFPDRFSARQFPNYSSELNVNALLLGDSALYLCASSSRAGNGPGELFFGEGSRLTVL.

The chain has TRBV7-2 and TRBJ2-5, with D perhaps matching TRBD1 (6 bases). The CDR3 contains 15 residues. The germline CDR1 and CDR2 sequences are SGHTA and FQGNSA. Trimming took off 5 bases at V and 5 bases at J, with 18 bases between the two ends. The CDR3 sequence: CASSLSWGLGETQYF. The CDR3 DNA follows: TGTGCCAGCAGCCTAAGCTGGGGGCTGGGGGAGACCCAGTACTTC.

Only a few counts were recorded for this clonotype. The gene calls are TRBV5-1 and TRBJ1-6; 7 positions match TRBD1. Germline V gene sequence: CDR1 SGHRS, CDR2 YFSETQ. CDR3 length: 16 amino acids. With 4 bases clipped from V and 9 bases from J, the junction kept 13 bases outside the gene matches. CDR3 bases: TGCGCCAGCAGCAAAGACCCGGGACAGATGAGTTCACCCCTCCACTTT. Its translation is CASSKDPGQMSSPLHF.

V and J are TRBV20-1 and TRBJ2-4, with D uncertain. This CDR3 comprises 14 residues. Germline V CDR1 and CDR2: DFQATT, SNEGSKA (reference sequence). Trimming shortened V by 5 bases and J by 2 bases, and 13 bases separated the two germline ends. CDR3 sequence: CSAERTDPKNIQYF. CDR3 DNA sequence: TGCAGTGCTGAAAGAACAGATCCCAAAAACATTCAGTACTTC.

In its sample, this clonotype was seen a few times. The V call is TRBV7-3, the J call TRBJ2-1; 9 bases line up with TRBD1. Germline V gives CDR1 SGHTA, CDR2 FQGTGA. The CDR3 length is 15 residues. Trimming removed 3 bases from V and 7 bases from J; junction bases left unmatched: 7. The CDR3 sequence is CASSLGQGMTNEQFF. CDR3 DNA: TGTGCCAGCAGCTTGGGACAGGGTATGACTAATGAGCAGTTCTTC.

The gene calls are TRBV20-1 and TRBJ2-2, with D perhaps TRBD1 (6 bases). The V gene lost 4 bases and the J gene lost 7 bases, with 16 bases spanning the gap. From germline, CDR1 is DFQATT and CDR2 SNEGSKA (reference sequence). CDR3 size: 14 residues. The CDR3 region has the DNA TGCAGTGCTAAGGACAGCAGGCCTTTCGGGGAGCTGTTTTTT. Its protein product is CSAKDSRPFGELFF.

This clonotype was counted ten times or more. This chain uses TRBV12-3 or TRBV12-4 with TRBJ2-7; 9 bases line up with TRBD2. The CDR3 totals 15 residues. The V and J ends lost 4 bases and 1 base, in that order; junction bases with no gene match: 5. The CDR3 here is CASSWGLAGSYEQYF. In DNA, the CDR3 is TGTGCCAGCAGTTGGGGACTAGCAGGATCCTACGAGCAGTACTTC.

The V gene is TRBV28, the J gene TRBJ2-1, with D unclear. Germline-derived CDR1 and CDR2 are MDHEN and SYDVKM. V was pared by 10 bases and J by 4 bases, with 11 bases between. This CDR3 has 12 residues. The CDR3: CATNDAYNEQFF. DNA of the CDR3: TGTGCCACCAACGATGCGTACAATGAGCAGTTCTTC.

The V gene is TRBV7-6, the J gene TRBJ1-1, with 7 positions matching TRBD1. The germline gives CDR1 SGHVS, CDR2 FNYEAQ. The CDR3 covers 16 residues. With 5 bases clipped from V and 1 base from J, the junction kept 10 bases outside the gene matches. This CDR3 reads CASSKLKGQENTEAFF. CDR3 bases: TGTGCCAGCAGCAAGCTAAAAGGACAGGAGAACACTGAAGCTTTCTTT.

V gene TRBV4-1 combines with J gene TRBJ1-5; D is unresolved. The CDR3 loop spans 14 amino acids. V gave up 4 bases and J gave up 4 bases, with 11 bases separating them. Germline CDR1 is MGHRA and CDR2 is YSYEKL. The CDR3: CASSLYMGNQPQHF. CDR3 coding DNA: TGCGCCAGCAGCCTGTACATGGGTAATCAGCCCCAGCATTTT.

This clonotype has a count of ten or more. This chain links TRBV29-1 with TRBJ2-5; no clear D gene. The CDR3 is made up of 14 amino acids. Germline V gene lookup returns CDR1 SQVTM and CDR2 ANQGSEA. Trimming took off 0 bases at V and 2 bases at J, with 10 bases between the two ends. The CDR3 here is CSVEDSNLQETQYF. The CDR3 DNA reads TGCAGCGTTGAAGACTCGAACCTGCAAGAGACCCAGTACTTC.

V is TRBV12-3 or TRBV12-4 and J is TRBJ1-4; the D is unclear. V dropped 3 bases and J dropped 4 bases, with 9 bases sitting between them. This CDR3 contains 14 residues. The CDR3 loop reads CASSFRGLNEKLFF. CDR3 coding DNA: TGTGCCAGCAGTTTTCGGGGTCTTAATGAAAAACTGTTTTTT.

The gene calls are TRBV4-3 and TRBJ2-7; the D gene could be TRBD1 or TRBD2 (5 bases each). Germline CDR1 is LGHNA and CDR2 is YSLEER. This CDR3 has 17 residues. V was cut by 3 bases and J by 5 bases, with 23 bases left in between. This CDR3 reads CASSQTLRDPMGNEQYF. For the CDR3, the DNA is TGCGCCAGCAGCCAGACCCTCCGGGACCCAATGGGGAACGAGCAGTACTTC.

This clonotype was seen repeatedly, ten times or more. V usage is TRBV29-1 and J usage is TRBJ2-5; perhaps D is TRBD1 or TRBD2 (5 bases each). This CDR3 has 13 residues. The germline V gene encodes CDR1 SQVTM and CDR2 ANQGSEA. V lost 4 bases, J lost 4 bases, and 13 bases lay in between. Here the CDR3 DNA reads TGCAGCGTTGGGGGGAGCAGGGTAGAGACCCAGTACTTC. The encoded protein is CSVGGSRVETQYF.

The chain links TRBV11-1 to TRBJ2-5, with a tentative D call TRBD1 (5 bases). The CDR3 has 19 amino acids. Germline V gene data show CDR1 as SGHAT and CDR2 as FQDESV (reference sequence). V lost 1 base and J 4 bases, leaving 25 bases between the germline ends. CDR3 nucleotide sequence: TGTGCCAGCAGCTTAGTTGCTAGGGGTAACCTCGCCGAGCGAGAGACCCAGTACTTC. Amino acids: CASSLVARGNLAERETQYF.